The entry below gives a single TCR beta chain sequence along with its context. The table lists this clonotype with a count of one. The antigen this receptor binds is unknown. No clone much larger than this one lies a single base away; base qualities are absent. A single read constitutes weak evidence. PBMCs were isolated by Ficoll-Paque density gradient centrifugation. Data came from an Illumina NovaSeq 6000. TCRalpha and TCRbeta cDNA libraries were constructed by 5'RACE with constant-segment primers, with sample barcodes and unique molecular identifiers being introduced. Trizol reagent was used to extract RNA from every sample. The libraries were amplified in two PCR steps, and the second step added a second sample barcode and Illumina TruSeq adapters. Sequencing of the libraries was done on an Illumina NovaSeq, producing 2 x 150 bp paired-end reads. The authors processed their data as follows. Demultiplexing of reads and collapsing into UMI-guided consensus sequences were performed with migec v1.2.7. Using mixcr v2.1.11, the UMI consensuses were aligned to TRA and TRB V and J templates and assembled into clonotypes. Expanded or contracted clonotypes were those called significant by both edgeR and NoisET, with noise models trained on biological replicates. For edgeR calls, the thresholds were a false discovery rate-adjusted p below 0.01 and a log2 fold-change of 1. As an exploratory analysis of dynamics, max-normalized trajectories of the 1000 most abundant clonotypes were examined with PCA combined with hierarchical clustering. Separately sequenced CD4+ and CD8+ repertoires were used to assign a CD4 or CD8 phenotype to each responding clone. TCRdb trimmed public reads at Q25 via fastp, called clones via MiXCR and kept in-frame beta chains. Rows are unified per CDR3 protein, each entry keeping the most common DNA and genes. TCRdb, not the original authors, processed these V and J calls. The sample data list around 440,000 distinct CDR3 sequences, and 15% to 20% of these were observed just once. The biggest ten clones account for about 12% of the sample.

These data come from a study of T-cell memory formation after mild COVID-19 (TCRdb year 2021). Study-wide context: TCR sequence clusters from the two donors were found to be largely donor specific. In two donors, T-cell clones that expanded and contracted after mild COVID-19 were followed by sequencing TCRalpha and TCRbeta repertoires longitudinally. The cohort comprised two young, previously healthy adult volunteers, one female and one male. Results and caveats for the whole study, not just this receptor: Some responding clones were detected in pre-infection memory, which suggested that pre-existing cross-reactive memory T cells had joined the SARS-CoV-2 response. Clones contracting from day 15 to 85 had balanced CD4/CD8 phenotypes, while a second wave expanding from day 15 to 37 was biased towards CD4+. SARS-CoV-2 specificity was not confirmed for the second-wave clones peaking on day 37. Contracting CD4+ clones turned up mainly in the CM and EM memory subsets, whereas EMRA was where CD8+ clones were enriched. Only a couple of mild cases were covered by the study, and larger cohorts that include severe cases with pre-infection samples were considered necessary.

The receptor comes from an adult woman who had mild COVID-19 (a few samples of this study predate the infection). The sample titles of this study are shuffled in the database, so cell type and time point are left out; the donor was told from shared clones. Sequenced sample: PBMCs or a T cell subset sorted from them (not recorded which).

The DNA sequence reads TGTGCCAGCAGCGTAGGGGACTTTTACACTGAAGCTTTCTTT. This encodes CASSVGDFYTEAFF. This sequence uses TRBV9 and TRBJ1-1, with TRBD1 tentatively as D gene (5 bases match). Deletion took 0 bases off V and 3 bases off J, with a span of 9 bases between the germline ends. From a lookup of the germline V gene, CDR1 and CDR2 are SGDLS and YYNGEE. The CDR3 runs 14 amino acids, cysteine and phenylalanine included. This entry keeps only the CDR3 DNA: 42 bases, framed from base 1.